One TCR beta chain is described in this entry. What it recognizes is unknown. The entry originates in a study of vaccination effects on CD4 cells after COVID-19. Across the whole study: After the second dose, samples were taken at median day 72.

Assay used: immunoSEQ multiplex PCR; TCRdb lists only in-frame clones, some missing. The table records 20,000 to 30,000 clones, roughly three quarters of them present only once. The CDR3 totals 14 residues. The V segment lost 5 bases and the J segment 9 bases; nucleotides outside the gene matches: 6. Germline V CDR1 and CDR2: MNHEY, SVGAGI. Under the ViraFEST assay, PBMC were stimulated with viral peptide pools so that antigen-specific CD4+ T cells expanded. Sequencing was performed afterwards. Isolating CD4+ T cells followed 9 to 10 days of culture. The participants, recipients of two vaccine doses, got either BNT162b2 or mRNA-1273. The healthy vaccine recipients, who had no prior SARS-CoV-2 infection, showed negative nucleocapsid antibodies.

This TCR was sampled from a human donor who received a COVID-19 vaccine. This chain connects TRBV6-5 to TRBJ1-6, with 8 bases aligning to TRBD1. This specimen consisted of CD4+ T cells from PBMCs cultured with SARS-CoV-2 spike peptides, obtained after COVID-19 vaccination. The CDR3 sequence: CASSPGQEISPLHF. The CDR3 DNA follows: TGTGCCAGCAGTCCGGGACAGGAGATTTCACCCCTCCACTTT.